The 21 T cell receptor beta chains given below trace back to one sample, sequenced in a study of T cell clonality in common variable immunodeficiency. Findings and caveats of the study: Fewer deletions and N-nucleotide insertions were reportedly seen in common variable immunodeficiency TCR beta sequences.

Their specific antigens are unknown. TCRdb's table, derived via immunoSEQ multiplex PCR, lists solely in-frame clones and lacks some. The sample presents 25,000 to 30,000 clones, none singletons. Source material: peripheral blood mononuclear cells. The receptors come from a human donor with common variable immunodeficiency.

Many counts were recorded for this clone. The CDR3 end lies 3 residues beyond the end of the read and is filled in from the germline J gene. The chain has TRBV19 and TRBJ1-5; D is possibly TRBD1 (5 bases). Germline-derived CDR1 and CDR2 are LNHDA and SQIVND (reference sequence). V was pared by 5 bases and J by 7 bases, with 15 bases between. The CDR3 runs to 14 residues. Incomplete CDR3 DNA: TGTGCCAGTAGTCTAGGGCGGGGGAGGCAGCCC. Translation: CASSLGRGRQP. The CDR3 in its entirety is CASSLGRGRQPQHF.

This clone was found a few times. The sequenced CDR3 bases are TGTGCCAGCAGTGCGACTAGCGGGATAGTTTACGAG. It is translated as CASSATSGIVYE. The full-length CDR3 reads as CASSATSGIVYEQYF. The chain joins TRBV2 to TRBJ2-7; 11 bases are a match to TRBD2. The read stops 3 residues short of the end of the CDR3; the missing end is completed from the germline J gene. CDR3 length equals 15 residues. Per the germline V gene, CDR1 is SNHLY and CDR2 is FYNNEI. Trimming took 4 bases from V and 4 from J; bases not matched to a gene: 6.

There are many counts of this clone. The read stops 3 residues short of the end of the CDR3; the missing end is completed from the germline J gene. The J gene is TRBJ2-1, the V gene TRBV20-1; 12 bases map to TRBD2. CDR1 and CDR2 from the germline V gene are DFQATT and SNEGSKA (reference sequence). This CDR3 is built from 17 residues. The ends lost 1 base at V and 6 bases at J; junction bases unmatched: 10. The covered CDR3 bases are TGCAGTGCTAGAGGATGGCTAGCGGGAGGGCGGAGCAATGAG. This encodes CSARGWLAGGRSNE. The whole CDR3 sequence reads CSARGWLAGGRSNEQFF.

As regards this clone: The read is 3 residues too short to cover the CDR3 end, so that end is filled in from the germline J gene. The J gene is TRBJ1-2, the V gene TRBV6-2 or TRBV6-3, with 7 positions matching TRBD1. Trimming took 2 bases from V and 1 from J; bases not matched to a gene: 7. The CDR3 is 16 residues long. The germline V gene has CDR1 MNHEY and CDR2 SVGEGT. Incomplete CDR3 DNA: TGTGCCAGCAGTTACCCGGGACAGCGAAGTAACTATGGC. Translated: CASSYPGQRSNYG. Given in full, the CDR3 is CASSYPGQRSNYGYTF.

This clone occurred a few times. The CDR3 is cut off 3 residues early in the read; its end comes from the germline J gene. The chain couples TRBV7-9 to TRBJ2-1, with 8 bases that match TRBD2. This CDR3 spans 15 amino acids. V lost 7 bases and J lost 4; bases outside the gene matches: 9. The germline V gene encodes CDR1 SEHNR and CDR2 FQNEAQ (reference sequence). The DNA read from the CDR3 is TGTGCCAGCAACCGAGAGGGACTAGTGTACAATGAG. This translates into CASNREGLVYNE. The whole CDR3 sequence reads CASNREGLVYNEQFF.

This clone was counted only a few times. The sequence runs out 3 residues before the end of the CDR3; the remainder is reconstructed from the germline J gene. This chain uses TRBV6-2 or TRBV6-3 with TRBJ2-7, with 8 bases fitting TRBD2. Losses at the gene ends were 5 bases for V and 3 bases for J; bases not matched to a gene: 15. The CDR3 is made up of 17 amino acids. The V gene's germline CDR1 is MNHEY and CDR2 SVGEGT. The part of the CDR3 DNA that was read is TGTGCCAGCAGTCTTACGGGGGGGGCCAGTAACCACTACGAG. It specifies CASSLTGGASNHYE. The whole CDR3 reads CASSLTGGASNHYEQYF.

On this clone itself: The DNA ends 3 residues before the CDR3 does, and the rest of the CDR3 is filled in from the germline J gene. The V gene is TRBV7-8, the J gene TRBJ1-1; TRBD1 agrees at 7 bases. J lost 5 bases, V lost 2 bases, and 5 bases had no gene match. In germline, CDR1 is SGHVS, CDR2 FQNEAQ. This CDR3 region has 14 residues. The sequenced part of the CDR3 DNA is TGTGCCAGCAGCTTATCTTCAGGGGGAACTGAA. Amino acid sequence: CASSLSSGGTE. In full, the CDR3 reads CASSLSSGGTEAFF.

This clone has at least ten counts. The CDR3 region is CASSVQGYPSEQYF. The sequenced part of the CDR3 DNA is TGTGCCAGCAGTGTACAGGGGTATCCCTCCGAG. This sequence joins TRBV6-2 or TRBV6-3 and TRBJ2-7; TRBD1 agrees at 7 bases. The read stops 3 residues short of the end of the CDR3; the missing end is completed from the germline J gene. The length of the CDR3 is 14 residues. The ends lost 5 bases at V and 6 bases at J; junction bases unmatched: 10. Per germline, CDR1 MNHEY and CDR2 SVGEGT.

This clone has at least ten counts. The CDR3 extends 3 residues past the end of the read, so its final part is completed from the germline J gene. The V call is TRBV6-2 or TRBV6-3, the J call TRBJ2-3, with 9 positions matching TRBD1. This CDR3 is 15 amino acids long. V shed 0 bases, J shed 4 bases, and the junction held 2 bases outside the gene matches. CDR1 and CDR2 (germline): MNHEY, SVGEGT. The CDR3 sequence is CASSYSTGGPDTQYF. The covered CDR3 bases are TGTGCCAGCAGTTACTCTACAGGGGGCCCAGATACG.

This clone came up many times. The read ends 3 residues before the CDR3 terminus; that terminus is restored from the germline J gene. The V and J genes are TRBV18 and TRBJ2-1; 7 bases line up with TRBD2. There are 16 residues in the CDR3. Unmatched junction bases numbered 12, after V lost 3 bases and J lost 7 bases. Germline CDR1 KGHSH, CDR2 LQKENI. The part of the CDR3 DNA that was read is TGTGCCAGCTCACCTTATAATCAAATGGGGGGGAATGAG. Translation: CASSPYNQMGGNE. The full CDR3 is CASSPYNQMGGNEQFF.

This clone occurred a few times. The read ends 3 residues shy of where the CDR3 ends; the end is completed using the germline J gene. The chain joins TRBV20-1 to TRBJ1-1; 9 nucleotides line up with TRBD1. The CDR3 extends over 13 amino acids. After removal of 5 bases from V and 5 bases from J, the junction contained 6 bases not matched to a gene. The V gene's germline CDR1 is DFQATT and CDR2 SNEGSKA (reference sequence). The DNA read from the CDR3 is TGCAGTGCTCCGAGACAGGGGGGGACTGAA. Translating gives CSAPRQGGTE. The entire CDR3 protein is CSAPRQGGTEAFF.

This clone was found a few times. The read ends 3 residues before the CDR3 terminus; that terminus is restored from the germline J gene. V is TRBV7-6 and J is TRBJ2-3, with D uncertain. Germline V CDR1 and CDR2: SGHVS, FNYEAQ. Trimming took 5 bases from V and 2 from J, leaving 20 bases between them. There are 17 residues in the CDR3. CDR3 DNA (partial): TGTGCCAGCAGCCCTATAGAGGCGGTCTCCCTCACAGATACG. It yields the protein CASSPIEAVSLTDT. The full CDR3 sequence reads CASSPIEAVSLTDTQYF.

This clone was seen a few times. Read sequence stops 3 residues before the CDR3 end, and the germline J gene provides the missing end. The chain links TRBV11-2 to TRBJ2-7; 10 bases are a match to TRBD2. V lost 1 base to trimming and J lost 3 bases; unmatched junction nucleotides: 3. The CDR3 loop spans 15 amino acids. Germline V gene lookup returns CDR1 SGHAT and CDR2 FQNNGV. CDR3 DNA (partial): TGTGCCAGCAGCTTAGGGGGACTAGCGAGCTACGAG. As protein: CASSLGGLASYE. The full CDR3 reads CASSLGGLASYEQYF. The variable domain in full, with the rest retrieved from reference TRBV11-2 and TRBJ2-7, is EAGVAQSPRYKIIEKRQSVAFWCNPISGHATLYWYQQILGQGPKLLIQFQNNGVVDDSQLPKDRFSAERLKGVDSTLKIQPAKLEDSAVYLCASSLGGLASYEQYFGPGTRLTVT.

This clone appeared a few times. Other DNA sequences in the sample encode the same CDR3. The CDR3 DNA, read in part, is TGTGCCAGCAGCTTACCCGGGGGAAACACC. This codes for CASSLPGGNT. In full, the CDR3 reads CASSLPGGNTIYF. V usage is TRBV7-6 and J usage is TRBJ1-3; D uncertain. Read data end 3 residues before the CDR3 end; the end is taken from the germline J gene. Trimming stripped 2 bases from V and 4 bases from J, with 6 bases between. The CDR3 spans 13 residues. Germline V gene data show CDR1 as SGHVS and CDR2 as FNYEAQ.

Regarding this clone: From the germline J gene comes the end of the CDR3, since the read stops 3 residues before it. The gene calls are TRBV7-9 and TRBJ2-5; 7 nucleotides align to TRBD2. The CDR3 contains 14 residues. With V trimmed by 2 bases and J by 7 bases, 7 bases remained unmatched. Germline values: CDR1 SEHNR, CDR2 FQNEAQ (reference sequence). The CDR3 is CASSLQRGAPTQYF. The part of the CDR3 DNA that was read is TGTGCCAGCAGCTTACAGCGGGGCGCGCCGACC.

This clone was seen ten or more times. The read terminates 3 residues ahead of where the CDR3 ends, so the germline J gene completes it. The genes are TRBV5-1 and TRBJ2-2; 7 bases fit TRBD1. Trimming at V came to 3 bases and at J to 0 bases, leaving 14 bases not matched to a gene. CDR1 and CDR2 from the germline V gene are SGHRS and YFSETQ. The CDR3 consists of 19 residues. The CDR3 bases that were read are TGCGCCAGCAGCTCCCGGGGCAAGGGACAGTTTGCGAACACCGGGGAG. Translated: CASSSRGKGQFANTGE. The whole CDR3 sequence reads CASSSRGKGQFANTGELFF.

This clone is termed medium-sized. The read terminates 3 residues before the CDR3 end, so the remaining end is supplied by the germline J gene. The chain links TRBV14 to TRBJ2-1, with TRBD2 as a possible D gene (7 bases). V gave up 6 bases and J gave up 3 bases, with 15 bases separating them. Germline V gives CDR1 SGHDN, CDR2 FVKESK. This CDR3 is 15 amino acids long. CDR3: CASRLYREGYNEQFF. The CDR3 DNA, read in part, is TGTGCCAGCAGACTGTACAGGGAGGGCTACAATGAG. Full variable domain (rest looked up from reference TRBV14 and TRBJ2-1): EAGVTQFPSHSVIEKGQTVTLRCDPISGHDNLYWYRRVMGKEIKFLLHFVKESKQDESGMPNNRFLAERTGGTYSTLKVQPAELEDSGVYFCASRLYREGYNEQFFGPGTRLTVL.

The sample holds a few counts of this clone. The read terminates 3 residues ahead of where the CDR3 ends, so the germline J gene completes it. The rearrangement joins TRBV7-2 to TRBJ1-2, with 7 bases identical to TRBD1. The CDR3 covers 14 residues. J was trimmed by 2 bases and V by 1 base; bases with no gene match: 1. Per germline, CDR1 SGHTA and CDR2 FQGNSA. CDR3 protein: CASSLGQGNYGYTF. The CDR3 bases that were read are TGTGCCAGCAGCTTAGGACAGGGAAACTATGGC.

This clone was found a few times. The read terminates 3 residues before the CDR3 end, so the remaining end is supplied by the germline J gene. The chain carries TRBV2 and TRBJ2-1; TRBD2 might be the D (5 bases). CDR3 length: 16 residues. CDR1 is SNHLY and CDR2 is FYNNEI in the germline V gene. V lost 1 base and J 0 bases, leaving 10 bases between the germline ends. The CDR3 DNA, read in part, is TGTGCCAGCAGTGAAGGAGGAGCGGTCTCCTACAATGAG. Residues: CASSEGGAVSYNE. The whole CDR3 sequence is CASSEGGAVSYNEQFF.

Ten or more counts support this clone. The read ends 3 residues before the CDR3 terminus; that terminus is restored from the germline J gene. The V call is TRBV18, the J call TRBJ2-1; 7 positions agree with TRBD1. Unmatched junction bases numbered 9, after V lost 5 bases and J lost 5 bases. CDR3 length: 15 amino acids. Germline V gene lookup returns CDR1 KGHSH and CDR2 LQKENI. CDR3 bases read: TGTGCCAGCTCAATGAGACAGGGTAATAACAATGAG. Its translation is CASSMRQGNNNE. The CDR3, in full, reads CASSMRQGNNNEQFF. Complete variable domain (other parts from reference TRBV18 and TRBJ2-1): NAGVMQNPRHLVRRRGQEARLRCSPMKGHSHVYWYRQLPEEGLKFMVYLQKENIIDESGMPKERFSAEFPKEGPSILRIQQVVRGDSAAYFCASSMRQGNNNEQFFGPGTRLTVL.

At least ten counts were recorded for this clone. The read finishes 3 residues shy of the CDR3 end, and the germline J gene is used to complete it. The chain is built from TRBV7-2 and TRBJ1-5; 9 bases map to TRBD1. The V gene's germline CDR1 is SGHTA and CDR2 FQGNSA. J was trimmed by 5 bases and V by 5 bases; bases with no gene match: 7. The CDR3 spans 15 residues. This CDR3 reads CASSLRTGDDQPQHF. The DNA read from the CDR3 is TGTGCCAGCAGCCTGAGGACAGGGGACGATCAGCCC.